These 15 T cell receptor beta chains were sequenced from one sample in a study of blood T cell repertoires in COVID-19. The data were produced by immunoSEQ multiplex PCR, yet TCRdb's version contains in-frame clones alone and is incomplete. The profile covers about 230,000 clones, with about 85% appearing a single time and about 0.93% taken by the ten largest. Input material: peripheral blood. These receptors originate from a man aged 35-49 years with acute or convalescent COVID-19.

The rearrangement joins TRBV6-5 to TRBJ1-1; the D is unclear. The CDR3 sequence is 14 residues long. The V and J ends lost 2 bases and 4 bases respectively, with 11 bases between them. The V gene's germline CDR1 is MNHEY and CDR2 SVGAGI. This CDR3 reads CASSYGFSGTEAFF. CDR3 DNA: TGTGCCAGCAGTTACGGTTTTAGCGGCACTGAAGCTTTCTTT.

The rearrangement links TRBV5-6 to TRBJ2-2, with TRBD1 matching 10 bases. There are 17 residues in the CDR3. CDR1 is SGHDT, CDR2 YYEEEE, per germline. The J segment lost 5 bases and the V segment lost 0 bases, leaving 7 bases of the junction unmatched. CDR3 DNA: TGTGCCAGCAGCTTGGGTGACAGGGGGCCTAGGACCGGGGAGCTGTTTTTT. Its protein product is CASSLGDRGPRTGELFF.

V gene TRBV30 combines with J gene TRBJ1-2; no reliable D call. CDR3 length: 14 amino acids. The germline V gene has CDR1 GTSNPN and CDR2 SVGIG (reference sequence). V lost 1 base and J 0 bases, leaving 9 bases between the germline ends. The CDR3 DNA reads TGTGCCTGGAGTGCTCAACTTCCTAACTATGGCTACACCTTC. Translating gives CAWSAQLPNYGYTF.

V usage is TRBV4-3 and J usage is TRBJ1-4; the D gene is possibly TRBD1 (6 bases). The CDR3 loop spans 16 amino acids. Germline V gene data show CDR1 as LGHNA and CDR2 as YSLEER. Trimming cost V 4 bases and J 6 bases, with 18 bases left between them. The CDR3 spells CASSRSSTGFDEKLFF. CDR3 nucleotide sequence: TGCGCCAGCAGCCGATCGAGCACAGGGTTCGATGAAAAACTGTTTTTT.

The rearrangement uses TRBV7-8 and TRBJ1-5; D uncertain. The germline CDR1 and CDR2 sequences are SGHVS and FQNEAQ. The V end was cut by 6 bases, the J end by 6 bases, with 9 bases between. This CDR3 comprises 12 residues. The CDR3 region has the DNA TGTGCCAGCAGTTATCCCGGTCAGCCCCAGCATTTT. Amino acid sequence: CASSYPGQPQHF.

The J gene is TRBJ2-1, the V gene TRBV2, with 7 positions matching TRBD2. The CDR3 is made up of 14 amino acids. Germline V gene sequence: CDR1 SNHLY, CDR2 FYNNEI. The V segment lost 7 bases and the J segment 7 bases; nucleotides outside the gene matches: 10. The CDR3: CASKLQLALNEQFF. CDR3 sequence (DNA): TGTGCCAGCAAATTACAACTAGCGCTTAATGAGCAGTTCTTC.

V and J are TRBV19 and TRBJ1-2; no clear D gene. With 0 bases removed from V and 8 bases from J, the gap between germline ends came to 10 bases. The CDR3 has 13 residues. Per germline, CDR1 LNHDA and CDR2 SQIVND (reference sequence). The CDR3 DNA is TGTGCCAGTAGTATAGACTCTCTTATGGGCTACACCTTC. Protein product: CASSIDSLMGYTF.

The chain uses TRBV4-3 and TRBJ1-1; D call uncertain. Germline CDR1 reads LGHNA; CDR2 reads YSLEER. Trimming pared 4 bases from V and 11 bases from J, leaving 5 bases between. CDR3 length: 9 amino acids. The CDR3 sequence: CASSREAFF. CDR3 DNA: TGCGCCAGCAGCCGGGAGGCTTTCTTT.

This clone was found once. The gene calls are TRBV6-6 and TRBJ1-2, with unresolved D. V was pared by 6 bases and J by 4 bases, with 12 bases between. Germline V gives CDR1 MNHNY, CDR2 SVGAGI (reference sequence). The CDR3 is made up of 13 amino acids. CDR3 DNA sequence: TGTGCCAGCAGCTCCAGCGACGGCTATGGCTACACCTTC. Amino acids: CASSSSDGYGYTF.

The rearrangement joins TRBV5-4 to TRBJ2-2; D possibly corresponds to TRBD1 (6 bases). V shed 2 bases and J shed 4 bases, with 6 bases lying between them. The CDR3 covers 13 residues. Germline V gene lookup returns CDR1 SGHNT and CDR2 YYREEE (reference sequence). The CDR3 DNA is TGTGCCAGCAGCTTAGGGGGCACCGGGGAGCTGTTTTTT. It is translated as CASSLGGTGELFF.

The chain links TRBV6-4 to TRBJ1-1; 10 nucleotides match TRBD1. The junction had 3 bases not matched to a gene; V was cut back by 2 bases and J by 0 bases. The CDR3 consists of 16 residues. Germline lookup yields CDR1 MRHNA and CDR2 SNTAGT. CDR3: CASSDGTGALNTEAFF. The CDR3, as DNA: TGTGCCAGCAGTGACGGGACAGGGGCGTTGAACACTGAAGCTTTCTTT.

For the CDR3, the DNA is TGTGCCAGCAGTGAATGGATGGCAGGGGGGAACACCATATATTTT. Its translation is CASSEWMAGGNTIYF. This chain connects TRBV25-1 to TRBJ1-3; 7 positions match TRBD1. The V segment lost 1 base and the J segment 7 bases; nucleotides outside the gene matches: 7. This CDR3 has 15 residues. Germline lookup yields CDR1 MGHDK and CDR2 SYGVNS.

This clone occurred once. This chain uses TRBV5-1 with TRBJ2-1; the match to TRBD2 covers 7 bases. J was trimmed by 0 bases and V by 4 bases; bases with no gene match: 7. Germline loops: CDR1 SGHRS, CDR2 YFSETQ. CDR3 length: 16 amino acids. The CDR3 protein is CASSLSGDSSYNEQFF. In nucleotides, the CDR3 is TGCGCCAGCAGCCTAAGCGGGGATAGCTCCTACAATGAGCAGTTCTTC.

V is TRBV16 and J is TRBJ1-5; 8 nucleotides agree with TRBD1. The germline CDR1 and CDR2 sequences are KGHSY and FQNENV. J lost 1 base, V lost 9 bases, and 5 bases had no gene match. CDR3 length: 14 amino acids. CDR3 sequence reads: CASGTGGSNQPQHF. The CDR3 bases are TGTGCCAGTGGGACAGGAGGGAGCAATCAGCCCCAGCATTTT.

The table lists this clone with a count of one. The chain employs TRBV7-9 and TRBJ2-1; maybe TRBD1 (5 bases). This CDR3 region has 13 residues. Looked up from germline, CDR1 is SEHNR and CDR2 is FQNEAQ (reference sequence). The V gene lost 6 bases and the J gene lost 0 bases, with 6 bases spanning the gap. CDR3 nucleotides: TGTGCCAGCAGGGACATCTCCTACAATGAGCAGTTCTTC. It encodes CASRDISYNEQFF.